The 27 T cell receptor beta chains below were found in one sample sequenced in a study of regulatory T cells in long-lasting Graves disease. Libraries of TCR beta came from iRepertoire HTBI primers plus Arm-PCR of CDR3 regions. TCRdb used MiXCR to reprocess the multiplex PCR reads, holding one entry per CDR3 protein. Seen here are 380,000 or so distinct CDR3 sequences, about 17% observed once, and the top ten hold 20%. The time point here: newly diagnosed GD, antithyroid drugs for less than 3 months. With RNA extracted from PBMCs as input, the TCR library was made. These data were likewise used in another study, on T cells in Graves' hyperthyroidism and ophthalmopathy.

The source material was peripheral blood mononuclear cells (PBMCs), sampled at new diagnosis, from a patient treated with antithyroid drugs. All receptors derive from a woman aged 18-29 years with Graves disease.

This clonotype was found many times. V is TRBV12-3 or TRBV12-4 and J is TRBJ2-3; 9 bases fit TRBD2. There are 15 residues in the CDR3. Trimming at V came to 6 bases and at J to 2 bases, leaving 6 bases not matched to a gene. The CDR3 here is CASSPSGAHTDTQYF. The CDR3 coding sequence is TGTGCCAGCAGCCCTAGCGGGGCCCACACAGATACGCAGTATTTT.

This clonotype was counted between two and nine times. Being one base from a much bigger clone, this may be a read error. The chain employs TRBV2 and TRBJ2-7; no definite D call. Trimming pared 8 bases from V and 4 bases from J, leaving 15 bases between. This CDR3 spans 13 amino acids. In germline, CDR1 is SNHLY, CDR2 FYNNEI. The CDR3 reads CASRPGLEYEQYF. CDR3 nucleotide sequence: TGTGCCAGCCGCCCGGGCCTGGAGTACGAGCAGTACTTC.

This clonotype was detected ten times or more. The chain is built from TRBV11-2 and TRBJ2-5; possible D gene TRBD2, 6 bases. Trimming stripped 4 bases from V and 6 bases from J, with 18 bases between. The CDR3 length is 15 residues. The germline gives CDR1 SGHAT, CDR2 FQNNGV. This CDR3 reads CASSSGVLTVQTQYF. The CDR3 bases are TGTGCCAGCAGCTCGGGAGTCCTAACAGTGCAGACCCAGTACTTC. The variable domain in full, with the rest retrieved from reference TRBV11-2 and TRBJ2-5, is EAGVAQSPRYKIIEKRQSVAFWCNPISGHATLYWYQQILGQGPKLLIQFQNNGVVDDSQLPKDRFSAERLKGVDSTLKIQPAKLEDSAVYLCASSSGVLTVQTQYFGPGTRLLVL.

The chain is built from TRBV5-5 and TRBJ1-1, with a tentative D call TRBD1 (6 bases). The V gene's germline CDR1 is SGHKS and CDR2 YYEKEE (reference sequence). Trimming shortened V by 4 bases and J by 1 base, and 11 bases separated the two germline ends. The CDR3 is 14 amino acids. The CDR3 protein is CASSPGGANTEAFF. CDR3 nucleotides: TGTGCCAGCAGCCCGGGGGGGGCGAACACTGAAGCTTTCTTT. The variable domain in full, completed from reference TRBV5-5 and TRBJ1-1, reads DAGVTQSPTHLIKTRGQQVTLRCSPISGHKSVSWYQQVLGQGPQFIFQYYEKEERGRGNFPDRFSARQFPNYSSELNVNALLLGDSALYLCASSPGGANTEAFFGQGTRLTVV.

This clonotype was detected many times. The chain recombines TRBV5-5 with TRBJ1-5, with a possible D match to TRBD1 (5 bases). V was shortened by 0 bases and J by 3 bases, with 7 bases between the two germline ends. Looked up from germline, CDR1 is SGHKS and CDR2 is YYEKEE (reference sequence). The CDR3 has 14 residues. The CDR3 protein is CASSLDRNNQPQHF. The CDR3 DNA is TGTGCCAGCAGCTTGGACAGGAACAATCAGCCCCAGCATTTT.

V is TRBV6-1 and J is TRBJ2-3; D possibly matches TRBD1 or TRBD2 (7 bases each). Germline V gives CDR1 MNHNS, CDR2 SASEGT. Trimming removed 3 bases from V and 4 bases from J, with 11 bases in between. The CDR3 loop spans 14 amino acids. Here the CDR3 DNA reads TGTGCCAGCAGTGACAGGGGGGGGGCAGATACGCAGTATTTT. Amino acid sequence: CASSDRGGADTQYF.

This clonotype was picked up many times. The genes are TRBV7-2 and TRBJ2-1; TRBD1 aligns across 7 bases. With V trimmed by 2 bases and J by 7 bases, 8 bases remained unmatched. The CDR3 extends over 15 amino acids. CDR1 is SGHTA and CDR2 is FQGNSA in the germline V gene. The CDR3 DNA reads TGTGCCAGCAGCTTAACCCGAGGGGGCCTTAATGAGCAGTTCTTC. Amino acid sequence: CASSLTRGGLNEQFF.

In its sample, this clonotype was seen many times. This chain uses TRBV11-2 with TRBJ1-1; TRBD1 might be the D (6 bases). Germline values: CDR1 SGHAT, CDR2 FQNNGV. This CDR3 is built from 13 residues. The V end was cut by 4 bases, the J end by 6 bases, with 12 bases between. CDR3 sequence (DNA): TGTGCCAGCAGCTCTCGCCGACAGGCTGAAGCTTTCTTT. It yields the protein CASSSRRQAEAFF.

This clonotype was seen a handful of times. The chain links TRBV2 to TRBJ1-2; D not certain. The CDR3 length is 13 residues. The germline V and J ends were trimmed by 1 base and 9 bases, with 12 bases remaining between them. Germline V gene lookup returns CDR1 SNHLY and CDR2 FYNNEI. DNA of the CDR3: TGTGCCAGCAGTGAAGTTGCCTTTAGGCGCTACACCTTC. Its protein product is CASSEVAFRRYTF.

This chain uses TRBV19 with TRBJ1-1, with D unresolved. The CDR3 runs to 13 residues. Germline V gives CDR1 LNHDA, CDR2 SQIVND (reference sequence). Trimming pared 4 bases from V and 4 bases from J, leaving 10 bases between. The CDR3 region has the DNA TGTGCCAGTAGTAATCCCCCGGGCACTGAAGCTTTCTTT. Translation gives CASSNPPGTEAFF.

This clonotype was seen at least ten times. This chain uses TRBV20-1 with TRBJ2-1, with 11 bases lining up with TRBD2. The CDR3 has 15 amino acids. CDR1 and CDR2 from the germline V gene are DFQATT and SNEGSKA (reference sequence). J lost 4 bases, V lost 5 bases, and 7 bases had no gene match. This CDR3 reads CSAETGTSGYNEQFF. The CDR3 DNA reads TGCAGTGCTGAAACCGGGACTAGCGGATACAATGAGCAGTTCTTC.

This clonotype showed up many times. The J gene is TRBJ2-7, the V gene TRBV19; D assignment may be TRBD1 or TRBD2 (5 bases each). There are 12 residues in the CDR3. CDR1 and CDR2 from the germline V gene are LNHDA and SQIVND (reference sequence). Trimming took 3 bases from V and 5 from J, leaving 8 bases between them. CDR3 DNA sequence: TGTGCCAGTAGTATTTGGGGGAACGAGCAGTACTTC. It codes for CASSIWGNEQYF.

This clonotype was seen just once. This may arise from a read error, as a much more abundant clone is one base away. As the CDR3 is not closed by the conserved phenylalanine or tryptophan, this likely results from a read error. V gene TRBV12-3 or TRBV12-4 combines with J gene TRBJ1-6; no definite D call. This CDR3 is 13 amino acids long. Trimming left V 6 bases short and J 6 bases short, with 9 bases between. The CDR3 DNA is TGTGCCAGCAGCTCCGGTCCTAATTCACCCCTCCACTAT. The encoded protein is CASSSGPNSPLHY.

The V call is TRBV24-1, the J call TRBJ2-3; TRBD2 aligns across 9 bases. This CDR3 has 15 residues. V gave up 4 bases and J gave up 6 bases; unmatched junction bases: 7. Germline CDR1 reads KGHDR; CDR2 reads SFDVKD. The CDR3 bases are TGTGCCACCAGTGAGGATAGCGGGAGTAGGGATACGCAGTATTTT. Translating gives CATSEDSGSRDTQYF.

The sample holds many counts of this clonotype. The genes are TRBV5-8 and TRBJ2-5; 8 positions agree with TRBD2. The V gene end was trimmed by 2 bases and the J gene end by 5 bases; junction bases not matched to a gene: 11. The CDR3 is 16 amino acids. CDR1 is SGHTS and CDR2 is YDEGEE in the germline V gene. The CDR3 here is CASSFGSGGPGETQYF. The CDR3 DNA follows: TGTGCCAGCAGCTTTGGTTCGGGAGGGCCGGGGGAGACCCAGTACTTC.

This chain uses TRBV29-1 with TRBJ1-1; D is possibly TRBD1 (6 bases). This CDR3 comprises 13 residues. V was trimmed by 3 bases and J by 0 bases, leaving 8 bases between them. The V gene's germline CDR1 is SQVTM and CDR2 ANQGSEA. The CDR3 protein is CSVDRGLNTEAFF. Here the CDR3 DNA reads TGCAGCGTTGATAGGGGGTTGAACACTGAAGCTTTCTTT.

This clonotype was seen a handful of times. A read error may produce the germline difference seen at one junction end. The J gene is TRBJ1-4, the V gene TRBV6-4, with D unclear. This CDR3 contains 15 residues. Germline CDR1 reads MRHNA; CDR2 reads SNTAGT. CDR3 sequence reads: CASSYSSRNNEKLFF. The CDR3 DNA reads TGTGCCAGCAGTTACTCGTCACGGAACAATGAAAAACTGTTTTTT.

Ten or more counts support this clonotype. The CDR3 is CASRPTLTGQGSSSYEQYF. CDR3 coding DNA: TGTGCCAGCAGACCCACGCTGACCGGACAGGGAAGTAGTAGCTACGAGCAGTACTTC. The chain joins TRBV3-1 to TRBJ2-7; TRBD1 matches 8 bases. The CDR3 totals 19 residues. V dropped 6 bases and J dropped 3; count of bases not matched to a gene: 22. Germline V gene data show CDR1 as LGHDT and CDR2 as YNNKEL (reference sequence).

This clonotype was counted at least ten times. The chain's CDR3 is CASSASGRTLGAPLHF. The CDR3 coding sequence is TGTGCCAGCAGTGCCTCGGGACGGACTTTGGGGGCACCCCTCCACTTT. The genes are TRBV28 and TRBJ1-6; possibly TRBD1 for D (5 bases). The ends were cut back, 5 bases at V and 11 bases at J, with 22 bases in the middle. The CDR3 covers 16 residues. The germline CDR1 and CDR2 sequences are MDHEN and SYDVKM.

The CDR3 bases are TGCAGTGCTAATACGAGGAGACAGGGGATCACAGATACGCAGTATTTT. Amino acid sequence: CSANTRRQGITDTQYF. The rearrangement joins TRBV20-1 to TRBJ2-3; 8 bases agree with TRBD1. CDR1 DFQATT and CDR2 SNEGSKA come from the germline V gene (reference sequence). This CDR3 contains 16 residues. The trim removed 4 bases at V and 2 bases at J, leaving 11 bases unmatched.

Ten or more counts support this clonotype. This rearrangement joins TRBV2 to TRBJ2-3; TRBD1 aligns across 7 bases. Germline V lookup: CDR1 SNHLY, CDR2 FYNNEI. The CDR3 contains 16 residues. The V segment lost 8 bases and the J segment 0 bases; nucleotides outside the gene matches: 11. The DNA of the CDR3 is TGTGCCAGCGGAACTACGGACAGGACTAGCACAGATACGCAGTATTTT. It specifies CASGTTDRTSTDTQYF.

At least ten counts were recorded for this clonotype. This chain uses TRBV6-1 with TRBJ2-7, with 12 nucleotides matching TRBD1. Per germline, CDR1 MNHNS and CDR2 SASEGT. The CDR3 is made up of 14 amino acids. V gave up 7 bases and J gave up 2 bases; unmatched junction bases: 3. CDR3 in DNA: TGTGCCAGCACAGGGACAGGGGGCCCCTACGAGCAGTACTTC. Translated, it gives CASTGTGGPYEQYF.

This clonotype was found many times. This chain connects TRBV4-1 to TRBJ2-1; 14 bases map to TRBD2. V lost 1 base and J lost 9; bases outside the gene matches: 17. The CDR3 spans 20 residues. Germline V gives CDR1 MGHRA, CDR2 YSYEKL. CDR3 DNA sequence: TGCGCCAGCAGCCAAGGCAGCCCGGGACTAGCGGGAGTTGGTGGGAGTGAGCAGTTCTTC. Its translation is CASSQGSPGLAGVGGSEQFF.

This clonotype was observed a few times. This chain links TRBV9 with TRBJ1-2, with TRBD1 as a possible D gene (5 bases). V dropped 7 bases and J dropped 3 bases, with 16 bases sitting between them. Germline V CDR1 and CDR2: SGDLS, YYNGEE. CDR3 size: 14 residues. The CDR3 DNA follows: TGTGCCAGCGCTTCCGGGACTGGGGACTATGGCTACACCTTC. It yields the protein CASASGTGDYGYTF.

This clonotype occurred many times. The chain employs TRBV6-1 and TRBJ2-1; D remains unclear. The CDR3 contains 12 residues. V shed 7 bases and J shed 10 bases, with 14 bases lying between them. Germline lookup yields CDR1 MNHNS and CDR2 SASEGT. The CDR3 protein is CASTGRADEQFF. DNA of the CDR3: TGTGCCAGCACCGGCCGGGCGGACGAGCAGTTCTTC.

At least ten counts were recorded for this clonotype. V usage is TRBV12-3 or TRBV12-4 and J usage is TRBJ2-7, with 8 bases identical to TRBD2. CDR3 length equals 15 residues. The junction had 8 bases not matched to a gene; V was cut back by 7 bases and J by 0 bases. The CDR3 spells CASTGGVTPSYEQYF. The CDR3 DNA follows: TGTGCCAGCACCGGGGGGGTAACACCCTCCTACGAGCAGTACTTC.

This clonotype came up a few times. CDR3 bases: TGTGCCAGCAGTGTGAATAGGGGTCCCGGAGGCATTCAGTACTTC. This gives the protein CASSVNRGPGGIQYF. The rearrangement links TRBV6-1 to TRBJ2-4; D is perhaps TRBD1 or TRBD2 (5 bases each). The V end lost 4 bases, the J end lost 9 bases, and 19 bases lay between the germline ends. This CDR3 has 15 amino acids. Germline V gives CDR1 MNHNS, CDR2 SASEGT.